This T cell receptor beta chain was observed in a study of tumor T cells in aggressive B-cell lymphoma. Trimming took 3 bases from V and 3 from J, leaving 6 bases between them. Germline V lookup: CDR1 MNHEY, CDR2 SMNVEV (reference sequence). This CDR3 spans 13 amino acids. TCRdb's table, derived via immunoSEQ multiplex PCR, lists solely in-frame clones and lacks some. The sample includes some 11,000 clones, about 93% of them seen just once. The sequence derives from an adult with diffuse large B cell lymphoma. The chain has TRBV27 and TRBJ2-1; weak D call: TRBD2 (6 bases). Sequencing used tumor tissue. The CDR3 region has the DNA TGTGCCAGCAGTTTGGGACTCTACAATGAGCAGTTCTTC. It specifies CASSLGLYNEQFF.